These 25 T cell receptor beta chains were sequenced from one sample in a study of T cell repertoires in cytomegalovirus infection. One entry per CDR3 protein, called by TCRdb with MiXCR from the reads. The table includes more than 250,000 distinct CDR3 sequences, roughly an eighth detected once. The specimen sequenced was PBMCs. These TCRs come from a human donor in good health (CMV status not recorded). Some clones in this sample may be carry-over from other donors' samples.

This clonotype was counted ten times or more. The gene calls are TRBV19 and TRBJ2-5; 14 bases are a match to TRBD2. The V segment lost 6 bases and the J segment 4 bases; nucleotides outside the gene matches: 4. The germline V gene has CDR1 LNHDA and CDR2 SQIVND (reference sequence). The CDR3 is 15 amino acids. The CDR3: CASSTGTSGRETQYF. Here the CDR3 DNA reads TGTGCCAGTAGCACCGGGACTAGCGGGAGAGAGACCCAGTACTTC.

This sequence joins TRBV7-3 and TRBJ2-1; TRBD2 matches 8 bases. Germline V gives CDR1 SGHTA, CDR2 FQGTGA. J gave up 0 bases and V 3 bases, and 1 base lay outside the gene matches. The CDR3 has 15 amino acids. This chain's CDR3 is CASSLGLGSYNEQFF. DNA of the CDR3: TGTGCCAGCAGCTTGGGACTAGGCTCCTACAATGAGCAGTTCTTC.

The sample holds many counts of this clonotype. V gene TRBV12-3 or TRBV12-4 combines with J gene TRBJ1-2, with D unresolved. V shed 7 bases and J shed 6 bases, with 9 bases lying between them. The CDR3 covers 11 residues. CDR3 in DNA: TGTGCCAGCACAAGGAGGGATGGCTACACCTTC. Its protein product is CASTRRDGYTF.

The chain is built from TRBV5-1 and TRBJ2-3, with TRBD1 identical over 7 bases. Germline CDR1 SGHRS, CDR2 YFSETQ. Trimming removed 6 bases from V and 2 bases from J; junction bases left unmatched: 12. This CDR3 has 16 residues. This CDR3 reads CASNLIPGQPTDTQYF. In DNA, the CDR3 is TGCGCCAGCAACTTAATTCCGGGACAGCCCACAGATACGCAGTATTTT.

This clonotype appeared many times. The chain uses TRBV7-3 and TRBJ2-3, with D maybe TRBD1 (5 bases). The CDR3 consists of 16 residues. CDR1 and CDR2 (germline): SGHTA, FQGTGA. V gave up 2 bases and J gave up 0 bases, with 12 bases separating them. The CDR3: CASSLLSAGSTDTQYF. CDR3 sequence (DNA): TGTGCCAGCAGCTTACTAAGTGCAGGGAGCACAGATACGCAGTATTTT.

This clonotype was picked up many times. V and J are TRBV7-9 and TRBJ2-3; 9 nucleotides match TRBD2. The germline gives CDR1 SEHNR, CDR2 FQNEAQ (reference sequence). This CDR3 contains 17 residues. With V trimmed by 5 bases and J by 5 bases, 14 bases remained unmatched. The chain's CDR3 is CASSLLGVAGVGDTQYF. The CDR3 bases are TGTGCCAGCAGCCTACTGGGAGTAGCGGGAGTTGGAGATACGCAGTATTTT.

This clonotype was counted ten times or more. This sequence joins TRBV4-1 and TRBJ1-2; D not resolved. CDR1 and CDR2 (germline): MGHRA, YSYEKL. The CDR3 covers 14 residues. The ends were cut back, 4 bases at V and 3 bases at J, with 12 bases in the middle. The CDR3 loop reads CASSRVQTHYGYTF. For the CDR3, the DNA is TGCGCCAGCAGCCGAGTCCAGACACACTATGGCTACACCTTC.

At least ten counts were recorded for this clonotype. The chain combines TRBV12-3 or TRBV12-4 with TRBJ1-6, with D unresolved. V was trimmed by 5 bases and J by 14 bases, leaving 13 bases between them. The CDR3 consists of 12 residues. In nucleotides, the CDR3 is TGTGCCAGCAGTCCCTCAGGAGGGTCCCTCCACTTT. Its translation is CASSPSGGSLHF.

The CDR3 protein is CASSLREQFF. Written as DNA, the CDR3 is TGTGCCAGCAGCTTACGTGAGCAGTTCTTC. The chain couples TRBV7-9 to TRBJ2-1; D not certain. Germline loops: CDR1 SEHNR, CDR2 FQNEAQ (reference sequence). Trimming left V 2 bases short and J 9 bases short, with 2 bases between. The CDR3 contains 10 residues.

The CDR3 loop is CASSGTSGSPSYNEQFF. The CDR3, as DNA: TGCGCCAGCAGCGGGACTAGCGGGAGCCCTTCCTACAATGAGCAGTTCTTC. The chain couples TRBV5-1 to TRBJ2-1; TRBD2 aligns across 14 bases. This CDR3 region has 17 residues. In germline, CDR1 is SGHRS, CDR2 YFSETQ. With 4 bases clipped from V and 1 base from J, the junction kept 4 bases outside the gene matches.

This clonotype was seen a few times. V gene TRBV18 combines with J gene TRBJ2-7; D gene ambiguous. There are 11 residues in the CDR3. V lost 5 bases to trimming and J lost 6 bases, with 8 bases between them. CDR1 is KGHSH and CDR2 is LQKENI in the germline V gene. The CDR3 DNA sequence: TGTGCCAGCTCAACTCGAGGCGAGCAGTACTTC. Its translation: CASSTRGEQYF.

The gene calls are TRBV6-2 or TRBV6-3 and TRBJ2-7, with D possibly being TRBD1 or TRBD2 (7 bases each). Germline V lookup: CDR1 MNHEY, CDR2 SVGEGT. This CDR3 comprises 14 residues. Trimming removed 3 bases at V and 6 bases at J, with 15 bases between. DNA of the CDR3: TGTGCCAGCAGTTATGGCAGGGGGGGAGTCGAGCAGTACTTC. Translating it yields CASSYGRGGVEQYF.

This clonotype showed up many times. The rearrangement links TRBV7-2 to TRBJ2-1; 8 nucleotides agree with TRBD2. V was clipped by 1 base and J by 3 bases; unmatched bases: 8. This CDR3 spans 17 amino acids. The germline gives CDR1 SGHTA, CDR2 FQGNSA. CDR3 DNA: TGTGCCAGCAGCTTAGTCGTACTAGCGGCCGACTACAATGAGCAGTTCTTC. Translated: CASSLVVLAADYNEQFF.

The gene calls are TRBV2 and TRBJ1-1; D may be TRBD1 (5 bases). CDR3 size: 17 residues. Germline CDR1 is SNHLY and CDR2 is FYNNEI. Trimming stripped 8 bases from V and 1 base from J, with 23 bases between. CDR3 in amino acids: CASPRVADETENTEAFF. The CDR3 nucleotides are TGTGCCAGCCCAAGGGTGGCCGATGAGACAGAGAACACTGAAGCTTTCTTT.

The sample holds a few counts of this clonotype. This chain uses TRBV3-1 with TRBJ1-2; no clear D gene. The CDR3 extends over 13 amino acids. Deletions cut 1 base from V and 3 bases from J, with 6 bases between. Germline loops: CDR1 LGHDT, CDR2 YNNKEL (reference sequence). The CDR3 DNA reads TGTGCCAGCAGCCAAGGCGCGGACTATGGCTACACCTTC. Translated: CASSQGADYGYTF.

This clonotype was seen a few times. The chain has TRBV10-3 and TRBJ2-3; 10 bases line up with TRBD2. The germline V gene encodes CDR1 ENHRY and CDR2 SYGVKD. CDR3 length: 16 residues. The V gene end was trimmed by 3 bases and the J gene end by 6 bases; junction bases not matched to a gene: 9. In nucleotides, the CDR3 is TGTGCCATCAGTGAAGGGCTAGCGGGGGCGGGGGATACGCAGTATTTT. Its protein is CAISEGLAGAGDTQYF.

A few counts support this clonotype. CDR3 in DNA: TGTGCCAGCAGTCCACAGGGGGGTCGTTGGACAGATACGCAGTATTTT. Amino acid sequence: CASSPQGGRWTDTQYF. V gene TRBV5-5 combines with J gene TRBJ2-3, with TRBD1 identical over 8 bases. Germline loops: CDR1 SGHKS, CDR2 YYEKEE (reference sequence). The CDR3 sequence is 16 residues long. V was pared by 5 bases and J by 3 bases, with 11 bases of the junction left unmatched.

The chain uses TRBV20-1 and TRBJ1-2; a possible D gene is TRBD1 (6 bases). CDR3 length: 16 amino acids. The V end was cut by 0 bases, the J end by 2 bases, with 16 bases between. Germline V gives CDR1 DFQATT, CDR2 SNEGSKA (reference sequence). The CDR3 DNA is TGCAGTGCTAGAGAGGGTCGGTGGGACACCAACTATGGCTACACCTTC. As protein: CSAREGRWDTNYGYTF.

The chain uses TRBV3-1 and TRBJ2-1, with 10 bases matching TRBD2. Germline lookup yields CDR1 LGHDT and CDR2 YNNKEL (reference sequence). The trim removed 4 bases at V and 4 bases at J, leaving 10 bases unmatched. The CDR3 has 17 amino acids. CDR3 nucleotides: TGTGCCAGCAGCCGACAAACGACTAGCGGGCTATACAATGAGCAGTTCTTC. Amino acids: CASSRQTTSGLYNEQFF.

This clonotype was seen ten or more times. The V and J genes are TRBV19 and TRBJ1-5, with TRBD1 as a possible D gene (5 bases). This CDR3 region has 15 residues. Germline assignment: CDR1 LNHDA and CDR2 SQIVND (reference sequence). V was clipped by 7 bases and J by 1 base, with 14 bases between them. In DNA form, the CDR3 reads TGTGCCAGTACGTTCAGGGCACACAGCAATCAGCCCCAGCATTTT. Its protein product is CASTFRAHSNQPQHF.

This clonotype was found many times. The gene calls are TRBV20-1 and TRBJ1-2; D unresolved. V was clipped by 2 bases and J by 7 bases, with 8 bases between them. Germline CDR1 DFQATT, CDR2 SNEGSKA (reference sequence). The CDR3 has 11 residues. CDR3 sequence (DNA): TGCAGTGCTAGACAGTTGCGTGGCTACACCTTC. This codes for CSARQLRGYTF.

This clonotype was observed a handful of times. CDR3 protein: CVSGTAGREGPGETQYF. The CDR3 DNA sequence: TGTGTGTCCGGGACAGCGGGTCGGGAGGGCCCGGGAGAGACCCAGTACTTC. The V gene is TRBV28, the J gene TRBJ2-5; D is perhaps TRBD2 (8 bases). The CDR3 sequence is 17 residues long. Germline CDR1 MDHEN, CDR2 SYDVKM.

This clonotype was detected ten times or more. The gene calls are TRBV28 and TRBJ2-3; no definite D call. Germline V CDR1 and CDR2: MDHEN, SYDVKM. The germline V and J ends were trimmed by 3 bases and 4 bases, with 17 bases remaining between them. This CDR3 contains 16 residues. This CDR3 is CASSLPGPPIPDTQYF. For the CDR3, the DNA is TGTGCCAGCAGTTTGCCGGGCCCCCCTATCCCAGATACGCAGTATTTT.

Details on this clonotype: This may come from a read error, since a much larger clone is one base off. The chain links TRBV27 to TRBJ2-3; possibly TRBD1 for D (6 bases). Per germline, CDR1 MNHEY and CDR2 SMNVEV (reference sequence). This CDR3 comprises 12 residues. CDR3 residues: CTSSTGLGTQYF. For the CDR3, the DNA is TGTACCAGCAGCACAGGGTTAGGTACGCAGTATTTT.

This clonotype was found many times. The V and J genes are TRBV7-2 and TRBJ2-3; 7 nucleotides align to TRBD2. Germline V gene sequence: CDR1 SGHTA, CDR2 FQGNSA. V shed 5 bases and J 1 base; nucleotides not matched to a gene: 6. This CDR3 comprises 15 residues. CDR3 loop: CASSQAAGGTDTQYF. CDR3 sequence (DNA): TGTGCCAGCAGCCAGGCGGCGGGGGGCACAGATACGCAGTATTTT. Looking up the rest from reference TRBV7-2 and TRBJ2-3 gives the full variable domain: GAGVSQSPSNKVTEKGKDVELRCDPISGHTALYWYRQSLGQGLEFLIYFQGNSAPDKSGLPSDRFSAERTGGSVSTLTIQRTQQEDSAVYLCASSQAAGGTDTQYFGPGTRLTVL.